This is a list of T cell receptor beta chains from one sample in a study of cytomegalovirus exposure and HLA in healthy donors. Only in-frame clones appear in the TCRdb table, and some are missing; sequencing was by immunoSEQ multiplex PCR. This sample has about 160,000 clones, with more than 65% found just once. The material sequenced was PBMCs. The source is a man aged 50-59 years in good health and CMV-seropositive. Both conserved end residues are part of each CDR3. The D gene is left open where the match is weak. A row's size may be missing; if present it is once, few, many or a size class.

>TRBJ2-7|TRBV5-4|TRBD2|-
CASSPTSSTSYEQYF
TGTGCCAGCAGCCCGACTAGCTCCACCTCCTACGAGCAGTACTTC
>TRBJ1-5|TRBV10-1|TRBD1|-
CASSRDRDQPQHF
TGCGCCAGCAGTAGAGACAGGGATCAGCCCCAGCATTTT
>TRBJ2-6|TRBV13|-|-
CASSLGHGQRVGANVLTF
TGTGCCAGCAGCTTAGGCCACGGACAACGCGTTGGGGCCAACGTCCTGACTTTC
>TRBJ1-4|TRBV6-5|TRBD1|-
CASSLDRGWEKLFF
TGTGCCAGCAGCCTGGACAGGGGGTGGGAAAAACTGTTTTTT
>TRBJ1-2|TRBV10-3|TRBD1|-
CAISATGFQGYTF
TGTGCCATCAGCGCGACAGGGTTTCAGGGCTACACCTTC
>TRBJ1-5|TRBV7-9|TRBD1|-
CASSVGTANQPQHF
TGTGCCAGCAGCGTTGGGACAGCCAATCAGCCCCAGCATTTT
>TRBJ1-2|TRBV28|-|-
CASSLKAGAGGYTF
TGTGCCAGCAGTTTAAAGGCAGGGGCTGGTGGCTACACCTTC
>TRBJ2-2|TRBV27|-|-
CASSFSLRREISGELFF
TGTGCCAGCAGTTTCTCCTTACGTCGGGAGATCAGCGGGGAGCTGTTTTTT
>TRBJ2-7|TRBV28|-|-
CASSRGPAYEQYF
TGTGCCAGCAGCCGGGGTCCCGCATACGAGCAGTACTTC
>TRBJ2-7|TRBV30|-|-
CAWSPGVSYEQYF
TGTGCCTGGAGCCCGGGGGTCTCCTACGAGCAGTACTTC
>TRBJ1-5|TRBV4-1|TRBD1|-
CASSQSGTVPNQPQHF
TGCGCCAGCAGCCAATCCGGGACAGTCCCCAATCAGCCCCAGCATTTT
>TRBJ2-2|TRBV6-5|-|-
CASSATTAGELFF
TGTGCCAGCAGTGCAACTACCGCCGGGGAGCTGTTTTTT
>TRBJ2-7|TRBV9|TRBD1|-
CASSRSGQGTHEQYF
TGTGCCAGCAGCCGGTCGGGACAGGGGACCCACGAGCAGTACTTC
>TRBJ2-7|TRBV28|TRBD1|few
CASSFLTGITYEQYF
TGTGCCAGCAGTTTCCTGACAGGGATTACCTACGAGCAGTACTTC
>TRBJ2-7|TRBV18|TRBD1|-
CASTGTGPHEQYF
TGTGCCAGTACCGGGACAGGCCCCCACGAGCAGTACTTC
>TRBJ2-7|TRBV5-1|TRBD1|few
CASSLARTGGADEQYF
TGCGCCAGCAGCTTGGCCCGGACAGGGGGCGCAGACGAGCAGTACTTC
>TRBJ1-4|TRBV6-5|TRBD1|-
CASSSQTGGREKLFF
TGTGCCAGCAGTTCTCAGACAGGGGGCCGGGAAAAACTGTTTTTT
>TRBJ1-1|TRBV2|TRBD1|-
CASRGGTESEAFF
TGTGCCAGCAGGGGTGGGACAGAATCTGAAGCTTTCTTT